This T cell receptor (beta chain) emerged from a study of T cell responses to AZD1222 COVID-19 vaccine. Measured with immunoSEQ multiplex PCR; TCRdb has only the in-frame clones, and not every one. Here the sample spans approximately 120,000 clones, 90% being singletons. The junction had 5 bases not matched to a gene; V was cut back by 7 bases and J by 2 bases. The CDR3 spans 15 residues. Germline V lookup: CDR1 MNHEY, CDR2 SVGAGI. The source material was peripheral blood, sampled on day 0 of AZD1222 vaccination. The TCR originated in an adult in good health. The chain combines TRBV6-5 with TRBJ2-2; TRBD1 matches 9 bases. The CDR3 reads CASIRQGGNTGELFF. The CDR3 DNA reads TGTGCCAGCATCCGACAGGGGGGAAACACCGGGGAGCTGTTTTTT.